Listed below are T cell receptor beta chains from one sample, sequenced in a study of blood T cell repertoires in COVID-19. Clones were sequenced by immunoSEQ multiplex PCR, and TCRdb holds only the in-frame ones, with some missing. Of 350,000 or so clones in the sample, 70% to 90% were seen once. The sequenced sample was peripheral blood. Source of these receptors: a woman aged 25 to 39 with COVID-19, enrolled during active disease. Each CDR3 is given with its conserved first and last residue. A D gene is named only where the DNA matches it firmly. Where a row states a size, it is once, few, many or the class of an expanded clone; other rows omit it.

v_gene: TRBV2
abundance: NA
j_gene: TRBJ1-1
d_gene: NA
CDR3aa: CASRDRENTEAFF
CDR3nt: TGTGCCAGCAGGGACCGGGAAAACACTGAAGCTTTCTTT

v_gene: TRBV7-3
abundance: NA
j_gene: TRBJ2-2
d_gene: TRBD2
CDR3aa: CASSWAGLAGVPGELFF
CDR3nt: TGTGCCAGCAGCTGGGCGGGCCTAGCGGGGGTTCCCGGGGAGCTGTTTTTT

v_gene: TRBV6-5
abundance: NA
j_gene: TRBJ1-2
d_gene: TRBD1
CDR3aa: CASRKGQGRGYTF
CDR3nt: TGTGCCAGCAGGAAGGGACAGGGTCGGGGCTACACCTTC

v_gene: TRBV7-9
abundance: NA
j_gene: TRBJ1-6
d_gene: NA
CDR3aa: CASSLNSPQDSPLHF
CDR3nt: TGTGCCAGCAGCTTAAACAGCCCGCAAGATTCACCCCTCCACTTT

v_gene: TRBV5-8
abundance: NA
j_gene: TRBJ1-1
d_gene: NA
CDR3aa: CASSLATTGANTEAFF
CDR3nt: TGTGCCAGCAGCTTGGCAACGACAGGAGCTAACACTGAAGCTTTCTTT

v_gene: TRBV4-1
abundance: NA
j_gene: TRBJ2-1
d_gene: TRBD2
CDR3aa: CASSQDERGRGNEQFF
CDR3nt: TGCGCCAGCAGCCAAGATGAGCGGGGGCGAGGCAATGAGCAGTTCTTC

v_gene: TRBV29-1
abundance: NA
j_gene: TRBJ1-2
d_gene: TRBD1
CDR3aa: CSVRQGANYGYTF
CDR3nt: TGCAGCGTACGACAGGGGGCGAACTATGGCTACACCTTC

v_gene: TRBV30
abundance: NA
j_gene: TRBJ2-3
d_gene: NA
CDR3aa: CAWSGEGGTDTQYF
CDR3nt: TGTGCCTGGAGTGGGGAGGGGGGAACAGATACGCAGTATTTT

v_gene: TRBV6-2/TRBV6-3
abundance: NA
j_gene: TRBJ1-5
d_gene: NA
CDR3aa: CASSYTYSNQPQHF
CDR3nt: TGTGCCAGCAGTTACACTTATAGCAATCAGCCCCAGCATTTT

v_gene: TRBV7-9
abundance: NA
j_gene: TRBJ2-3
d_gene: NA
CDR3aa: CASSGTFPPSTDTQYF
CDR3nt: TGTGCCAGCAGCGGGACTTTTCCCCCTAGCACAGATACGCAGTATTTT

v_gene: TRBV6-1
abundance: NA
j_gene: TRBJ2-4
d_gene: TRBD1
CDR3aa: CASSDRGGAENIQYF
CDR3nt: TGTGCCAGCAGTGATAGAGGGGGCGCTGAAAACATTCAGTACTTC

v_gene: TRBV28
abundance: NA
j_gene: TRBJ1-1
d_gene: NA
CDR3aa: CASSFLVGSNTEAFF
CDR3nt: TGTGCCAGCAGTTTCCTCGTCGGGTCGAACACTGAAGCTTTCTTT

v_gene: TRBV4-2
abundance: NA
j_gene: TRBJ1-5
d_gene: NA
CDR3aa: CASSQDSRTGQPQHF
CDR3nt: TGTGCCAGCAGCCAAGATAGCAGAACGGGACAGCCCCAGCATTTT

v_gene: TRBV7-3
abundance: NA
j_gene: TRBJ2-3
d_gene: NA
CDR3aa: CASSLNGLRVDTQYF
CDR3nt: TGTGCCAGCAGCTTAAACGGTCTCCGGGTGGATACGCAGTATTTT

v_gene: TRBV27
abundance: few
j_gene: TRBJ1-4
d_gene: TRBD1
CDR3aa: CASSPTGGVNEKLFF
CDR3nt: TGTGCCAGCAGTCCGACAGGGGGCGTTAATGAAAAACTGTTTTTT

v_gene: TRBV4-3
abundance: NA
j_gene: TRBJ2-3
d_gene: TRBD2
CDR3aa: CASSQVGGGEDTQYF
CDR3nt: TGCGCCAGCAGCCAAGTGGGCGGGGGGGAGGATACGCAGTATTTT

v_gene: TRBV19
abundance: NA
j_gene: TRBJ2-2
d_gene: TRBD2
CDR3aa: CASSIVAGGLNTGELFF
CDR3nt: TGTGCCAGTAGTATAGTAGCGGGAGGCCTTAACACCGGGGAGCTGTTTTTT

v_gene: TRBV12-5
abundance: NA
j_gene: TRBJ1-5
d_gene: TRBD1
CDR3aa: CASGSGQGNQPQHF
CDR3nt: TGTGCTAGTGGTTCCGGACAGGGGAATCAGCCCCAGCATTTT

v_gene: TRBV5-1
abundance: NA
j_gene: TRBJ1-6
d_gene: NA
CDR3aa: CASRLQGDSPLHF
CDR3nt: TGCGCCAGCAGGCTACAGGGTGATTCACCCCTCCACTTT

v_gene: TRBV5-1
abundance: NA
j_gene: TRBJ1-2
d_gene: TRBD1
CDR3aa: CASSSPEQGAGGYTF
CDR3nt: TGCGCCAGCAGCTCGCCCGAACAGGGGGCAGGAGGCTACACCTTC

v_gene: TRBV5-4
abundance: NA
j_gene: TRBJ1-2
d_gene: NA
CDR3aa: CASMGTKVYGYTF
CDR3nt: TGTGCCAGCATGGGGACAAAGGTCTATGGCTACACCTTC

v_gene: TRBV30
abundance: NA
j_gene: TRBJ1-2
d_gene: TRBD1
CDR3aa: CAWMGTAENYGYTF
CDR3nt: TGTGCCTGGATGGGGACAGCCGAAAACTATGGCTACACCTTC